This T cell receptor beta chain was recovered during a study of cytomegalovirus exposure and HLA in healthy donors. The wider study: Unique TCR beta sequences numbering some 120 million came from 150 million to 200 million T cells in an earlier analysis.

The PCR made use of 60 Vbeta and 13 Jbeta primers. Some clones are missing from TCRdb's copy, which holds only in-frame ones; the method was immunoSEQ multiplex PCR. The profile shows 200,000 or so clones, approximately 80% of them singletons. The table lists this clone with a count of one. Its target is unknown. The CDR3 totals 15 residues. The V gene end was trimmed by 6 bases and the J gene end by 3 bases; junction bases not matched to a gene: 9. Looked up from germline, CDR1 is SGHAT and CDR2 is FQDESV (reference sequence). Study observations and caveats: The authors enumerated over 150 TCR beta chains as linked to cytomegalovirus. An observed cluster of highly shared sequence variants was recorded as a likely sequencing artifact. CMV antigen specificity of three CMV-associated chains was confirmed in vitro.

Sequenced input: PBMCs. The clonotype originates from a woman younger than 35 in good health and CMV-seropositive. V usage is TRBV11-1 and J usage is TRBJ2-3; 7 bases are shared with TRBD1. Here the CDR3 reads CASRSRRGRTDTQYF. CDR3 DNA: TGTGCCAGCAGATCTAGAAGGGGGCGGACAGATACGCAGTATTTT.